This is a list of T cell receptor beta chains from one sample in a study of blood T cell repertoires in COVID-19. TCRdb keeps only in-frame clones here, not all; method: immunoSEQ multiplex PCR. Of more than 150,000 clones detected, around four fifths appear once; the ten largest clones hold roughly 5.1%. Material for sequencing was peripheral blood. The receptor source for this set is a woman aged 25-40 years with acute or convalescent COVID-19. CDR3s include the opening cysteine and the closing phenylalanine or tryptophan. A D gene is named only where the DNA matches it firmly. Not all rows give a size; the values are once, few, many and, for expanded clones, a class.

D	length	V	size	J	CDR3	DNA
TRBD1	15	TRBV19	.	TRBJ1-2	CASSPTGRQGRGYTF	TGTGCCAGTAGTCCTACAGGGAGACAGGGTCGCGGCTACACCTTC
.	15	TRBV3-1/TRBV3-2	.	TRBJ2-5	CASRRALEEWETQYF	TGTGCCAGCAGGCGGGCACTGGAAGAATGGGAGACCCAGTACTTC
TRBD2	17	TRBV18	few	TRBJ2-7	CASSPGLAGLVGGEQYF	TGTGCCAGCTCACCAGGACTAGCGGGTCTTGTAGGGGGCGAGCAGTACTTC
.	13	TRBV7-2	.	TRBJ1-2	CASSFDDSYGYTF	TGTGCCAGCAGCTTCGACGACAGCTATGGCTACACCTTC
.	13	TRBV5-1	many	TRBJ2-5	CASSGAPRETQYF	TGCGCCAGCAGCGGGGCTCCTCGAGAGACCCAGTACTTC
.	16	TRBV23-1	.	TRBJ1-6	CASSSHKQGSNSPLHF	TGCGCCAGCAGTTCACACAAACAGGGATCTAATTCACCCCTCCACTTT
TRBD2	20	TRBV24-1	.	TRBJ2-2	CATSGRMGQTSGDIVGELFF	TGTGCCACCAGTGGGAGGATGGGCCAGACTAGCGGCGATATCGTCGGGGAGCTGTTTTTT
.	14	TRBV19	.	TRBJ1-5	CASSPKATFQPQHF	TGTGCCAGTAGTCCAAAAGCAACTTTTCAGCCCCAGCATTTT
.	12	TRBV27	.	TRBJ1-2	CASSLRGYGYTF	TGTGCCAGCAGTTTAAGGGGCTATGGCTACACCTTC
.	15	TRBV6-5	.	TRBJ1-2	CASSYSRGLDYGYTF	TGTGCCAGCAGTTACTCGCGGGGTCTAGACTATGGCTACACCTTC
TRBD2	15	TRBV10-3	.	TRBJ2-1	CAISAKAGGPNEQFF	TGTGCCATCAGTGCCAAGGCGGGAGGGCCAAATGAGCAGTTCTTC
.	12	TRBV2	once	TRBJ2-1	CASSEWANEQFF	TGTGCCAGCAGTGAGTGGGCCAATGAGCAGTTCTTC
.	14	TRBV7-9	few	TRBJ1-2	CASSLGSDFYGYTF	TGTGCCAGCAGCCTAGGGTCAGATTTCTATGGCTACACCTTC
.	13	TRBV6-1	.	TRBJ1-1	CASSDAGNTEAFF	TGTGCCAGCAGTGACGCAGGGAACACTGAAGCTTTCTTT
.	15	TRBV28	.	TRBJ1-4	CASSPIGEVGEKLFF	TGTGCCAGCAGCCCGATCGGGGAGGTTGGGGAAAAACTGTTTTTT
.	15	TRBV9	.	TRBJ2-1	CASSVAGAVGNEQFF	TGTGCCAGCAGCGTAGCCGGAGCAGTTGGCAATGAGCAGTTCTTC
TRBD1	12	TRBV12-3/TRBV12-4	few	TRBJ1-1	CASRFSGQKAFF	TGTGCCAGCAGATTTTCGGGACAGAAAGCTTTCTTT
.	15	TRBV7-9	.	TRBJ1-3	CASSLDRSSGNTIYF	TGTGCCAGCAGCCTCGACCGGAGCTCTGGAAACACCATATATTTT
.	16	TRBV4-3	few	TRBJ1-4	CASSEQGTSPNEKLFF	TGCGCCAGCAGCGAGCAGGGGACCTCGCCTAATGAAAAACTGTTTTTT
.	13	TRBV6-1	once	TRBJ1-2	CASSEKSQWGYTF	TGTGCCAGCAGTGAAAAGTCCCAGTGGGGCTACACCTTC
TRBD1	14	TRBV6-5	.	TRBJ2-7	CASTGRGQGFKQYF	TGTGCCAGCACGGGGAGGGGACAGGGGTTCAAGCAGTACTTC
.	15	TRBV5-1	once	TRBJ2-7	CASMSKRGPSYEQYF	TGCGCCAGTATGAGCAAACGGGGTCCATCCTACGAGCAGTACTTC
TRBD2	19	TRBV20-1	.	TRBJ2-1	CSASLSIQTSGLYYNEQFF	TGCAGTGCTAGTCTCTCCATTCAAACTAGCGGGCTTTACTACAATGAGCAGTTCTTC
.	12	TRBV12-3/TRBV12-4	.	TRBJ2-5	CASSWERETQYF	TGTGCCAGCAGTTGGGAGAGAGAGACCCAGTACTTC
TRBD1	15	TRBV4-2	.	TRBJ2-2	CASSHGQGGTGELFF	TGTGCCAGCAGCCATGGACAGGGCGGCACCGGGGAGCTGTTTTTT
.	11	TRBV29-1	.	TRBJ1-1	CSVDVNTEAFF	TGCAGCGTTGACGTGAACACTGAAGCTTTCTTT
.	18	TRBV28	.	TRBJ1-2	CASSLQEVGLIANYGYTF	TGTGCCAGCAGTTTACAAGAGGTGGGACTGATAGCTAACTATGGCTACACCTTC
TRBD1	15	TRBV28	.	TRBJ1-5	CASGDLTGGRQPQHF	TGTGCCAGCGGAGACCTTACAGGGGGGCGTCAGCCCCAGCATTTT
.	13	TRBV30	.	TRBJ1-5	CAWGPGGNQPQHF	TGTGCCTGGGGACCGGGGGGCAATCAGCCCCAGCATTTT
TRBD2	15	TRBV7-6	.	TRBJ2-7	CASSSSPGLGVEQYF	TGTGCCAGCAGCTCCTCTCCGGGACTAGGTGTCGAGCAGTACTTC
.	14	TRBV28	.	TRBJ1-1	CASRTRGKNTEAFF	TGTGCCAGCAGAACGCGGGGAAAGAACACTGAAGCTTTCTTT
.	16	TRBV18	few	TRBJ2-7	CASSLFGGIGVYEQYF	TGTGCCAGCTCCCTATTTGGTGGGATAGGGGTGTACGAGCAGTACTTC
.	14	TRBV19	.	TRBJ2-5	CASSIGTFPETQYF	TGTGCCAGTAGTATAGGGACATTCCCCGAGACCCAGTACTTC
.	12	TRBV7-6	.	TRBJ2-3	CASSEAVNTQYF	TGTGCCAGCAGCGAAGCGGTGAATACGCAGTATTTT
.	11	TRBV20-1	.	TRBJ2-5	CSARTLETQYF	TGCAGTGCCAGGACTTTGGAGACCCAGTACTTC
TRBD2	14	TRBV6-5	.	TRBJ2-1	CASSYSAGTREQFF	TGTGCCAGCAGTTACTCAGCGGGGACCCGTGAGCAGTTCTTC
.	14	TRBV28	.	TRBJ1-4	CASSFPGENEKLFF	TGTGCCAGCAGTTTTCCGGGGGAGAATGAAAAACTGTTTTTT
TRBD1	17	TRBV28	.	TRBJ2-7	CASTMERVGQASYEQYF	TGTGCCAGCACCATGGAGAGGGTGGGACAGGCATCCTACGAGCAGTACTTC
TRBD1	16	TRBV19	.	TRBJ2-3	CASSTIPGQGTDTQYF	TGTGCCAGTAGTACTATTCCGGGACAGGGGACAGATACGCAGTATTTT
TRBD2	14	TRBV5-6	.	TRBJ2-3	CASSPGLAGDTQYF	TGTGCCAGCAGCCCTGGGCTAGCGGGGGATACGCAGTATTTT
.	15	TRBV3-1/TRBV3-2	.	TRBJ1-2	CASSRIRAGTYGYTF	TGTGCCAGCAGCCGCATAAGGGCGGGAACCTATGGCTACACCTTC
TRBD1	15	TRBV18	.	TRBJ2-3	CASIDRAGGTDTQYF	TGTGCCAGCATCGACAGGGCGGGTGGCACAGATACGCAGTATTTT
.	15	TRBV10-1	few	TRBJ2-7	CASSESTVPSYEQYF	TGCGCCAGCAGTGAGTCGACAGTTCCCTCCTACGAGCAGTACTTC
TRBD2	15	TRBV6-6	.	TRBJ2-5	CASSAKTSGQETQYF	TGTGCCAGCAGTGCTAAGACTAGCGGACAAGAGACCCAGTACTTC
.	12	TRBV3-1/TRBV3-2	.	TRBJ2-5	CASSPTTGTQYF	TGTGCCAGCAGCCCCACAACGGGAACCCAGTACTTC
.	14	TRBV19	few	TRBJ1-1	CASGRRTGNTEAFF	TGTGCCAGTGGGCGGCGGACTGGGAACACTGAAGCTTTCTTT
.	15	TRBV9	.	TRBJ2-1	CASSAGQSSYNEQFF	TGTGCCAGCAGCGCGGGACAAAGCTCCTACAATGAGCAGTTCTTC
.	15	TRBV30	.	TRBJ1-5	CAWSGPDNRYQPQHF	TGTGCCTGGAGTGGTCCAGATAACCGTTATCAGCCCCAGCATTTT
.	16	TRBV7-9	.	TRBJ1-1	CASSLFPREPNTEAFF	TGTGCCAGCAGCCTTTTCCCCCGAGAGCCGAACACTGAAGCTTTCTTT
.	15	TRBV6-6	.	TRBJ1-1	CASSPPDSWSTEAFF	TGTGCCAGCAGTCCCCCTGACAGTTGGAGCACTGAAGCTTTCTTT
.	14	TRBV6-5	.	TRBJ1-2	CASSSFTGAGGYTF	TGTGCCAGCAGTTCATTCACCGGCGCGGGGGGCTACACCTTC
TRBD1	17	TRBV18	.	TRBJ1-2	CASSPETQRGRLEGYTF	TGTGCCAGCTCACCAGAGACTCAGAGGGGGCGCTTGGAAGGCTACACCTTC
TRBD1	14	TRBV30	.	TRBJ1-4	CAWSTGGFNEKLFF	TGTGCCTGGAGTACAGGGGGCTTCAATGAAAAACTGTTTTTT
TRBD1	15	TRBV25-1	few	TRBJ1-5	CASSEGQGVQEPQHF	TGTGCCAGCAGTGAAGGTCAGGGGGTACAGGAGCCCCAGCATTTT
.	14	TRBV6-6	.	TRBJ2-7	CASSYAGRPYEQYF	TGTGCCAGCAGTTACGCAGGGAGGCCCTACGAGCAGTACTTC
TRBD1	12	TRBV15	.	TRBJ2-7	CATRSDRDEQYF	TGTGCCACCAGGTCGGACAGGGACGAGCAGTACTTC
.	15	TRBV7-2	.	TRBJ1-2	CASSFRDTSNYGYTF	TGTGCCAGCAGCTTCCGGGACACCTCTAACTATGGCTACACCTTC
.	14	TRBV21-1	.	TRBJ1-1	CASSKGEGLTVAFF	TGTGCCAGCAGCAAAGGGGAGGGGCTCACGGTAGCTTTCTTT
.	13	TRBV6-5	.	TRBJ1-2	CASSYSRYYGYTF	TGTGCCAGCAGTTACTCGAGGTATTATGGCTACACCTTC
TRBD2	16	TRBV27	.	TRBJ2-2	CASWTSWGSDTGELFF	TGTGCCAGCTGGACTAGCTGGGGGAGTGACACCGGGGAGCTGTTTTTT